This T cell receptor (beta chain) derives from a study of cytomegalovirus exposure and HLA in healthy donors (TCRdb year 2017). Regarding the research as a whole: An earlier analysis of some 600 of the donors reported about 280 Gb of sequence data and around 110 million unique TCR beta sequences obtained from around 190 million T cells. In an earlier analysis of roughly 580 of the donors, high-throughput TCR beta sequencing was used to judge whether each TCR beta V gene segment behaved as functional or pseudogenic. In addition to the first cohort of 650 to 800 subjects, a separate validation cohort of 130 or so different subjects was used. Across roughly 420 genotyped donors of the cohort, an average of roughly 230,000 unique TCR beta nucleotide sequences per donor were sequenced, and roughly 20% of those sequences were non-productive. The number of donors typed differed by locus, with roughly 620-630 for A, B, C, DRB1 and DQB1, 522 for DQA1, 600 to 610 for DPA1, and some 450 for DPB1. The T cell repertoires of 666 subjects were profiled by immunosequencing and related to cytomegalovirus serostatus. A later analysis re-analyzed previously published TCR beta repertoires from 550 to 700 donors and added high-resolution HLA genotyping to study TCR occurrence patterns. The study aimed to test whether cataloging public T cell receptors could reveal signatures of past pathogen exposure. Roughly 5 DR-DQ haplotypes were handled as single units for association and clustering because linkage in the cohort was strong. HLA typing included class I and class II loci at four-digit resolution. A later genetic analysis took genome-wide SNP genotypes for about 65% of the 666 donors and used that subset as a discovery cohort. Of the roughly 390 genotyped donors, approximately 81% were placed in the genetic ancestry cluster associated with self-reported Caucasian donors. About 300 gigabases of sequencing data and tens of millions of unique TCR sequences were included in an early release covering roughly 600 HLA-typed donors. High-throughput TCR immunosequencing, statistical association of individual TCRs with disease status, and machine learning were combined to predict cytomegalovirus infection status. Donor age, sex, ethnicity and CMV serostatus were collected together with the repertoire data. All discovery cohort repertoires had been generated using a single sequencing platform. Rather than using new phenotypic data, the later analysis identified candidate immune exposures from TCR beta sequences and from how often those sequences occurred across donors.

The cohort comprised 666 healthy bone marrow donors. Cohort members were all nominally healthy when sampled, although unrecorded immune exposures were likely present. The donor was CMV seropositive and was included in the group of 270 or so seropositive cohort members. Every donor gave a peripheral blood sample, and the peripheral blood mononuclear cells from that sample were used for TCR beta sequencing. The Qiagen DNeasy Blood Extraction Kit was used to extract genomic DNA from the blood cell samples. The library was generated by the immunoSEQ multiplex PCR assay. The multiplex PCR relied on a mix of 60 forward primers for TCR Vbeta segments and 13 reverse primers for TCR Jbeta segments. The CDR3 region of rearranged TCR beta genes was amplified from genomic DNA with a multiplex PCR assay. The Illumina HiSeq System was used to sequence the amplified TCR beta libraries as 87-base-pair reads. Turning to the authors' computational methods: In a later analysis, tens of millions of unique TCR beta chains were counted across the 690 or so repertoires, and roughly 11 million of these chains were shared by at least two donors. To remove PCR and sequencing errors, raw reads were error-corrected and collapsed into unique sequences using a nearest-neighbor algorithm that merged closely related sequences. To assign V, D and J gene segments, CDR3 sequences were aligned to IMGT reference sequences. Each retained sequence needed at least a six-nucleotide match to both a V gene segment and a J gene segment. A rearrangement counted as productive if the CDR3 had no stop codons and remained in frame with V and J, and every other rearrangement counted as non-productive. CDR3 was defined by IMGT convention, running from the second conserved V-encoded cysteine to the conserved J-encoded phenylalanine. The earlier analysis of about 530 of the donors excluded any sequence lacking an unambiguous match to a single V gene segment. In an earlier analysis of a few hundred of the donors, a V segment was called functional when productive rearrangements were above 56.7%, and segregating when the standard deviation between donors exceeded 5%. A statistical classification framework was built to diagnose cytomegalovirus status from the catalog of TCR beta chain sequences. V and J gene assignment, in a later analysis, came from comparing TCR nucleotide sequences with IMGT/GENE-DB human TR gene sequences. In a later analysis, CDR3 sequences and most-parsimonious VDJ recombination scenarios were assigned using the TCRdist pipeline. In a later analysis, every TCR beta chain was defined by the combination of its CDR3 amino acid sequence and its V-gene family, and reads without a unique V-gene family were dropped. A later analysis removed several hundred highly shared, low-generation-probability nucleotide sequences to deal with suspected cross-contamination and a sequencing artifact. For each public chain, a later analysis derived a clonal expansion index from normalized ranks of inferred template counts within each repertoire. In a later analysis, generation probabilities were computed with a VDJ recombination model fitted to out-of-frame rearrangements, and the resulting probabilities were checked against IGoR. Hypergeometric tests were used in a later analysis to score TCR-TCR, TCR-HLA and TCR-CMV co-occurrence, with a repertoire-size bias correction applied to the TCR pairs. In a later analysis, false discovery rates were estimated by permuting HLA or CMV assignments 20 times. A later analysis grouped co-occurring TCRs with DBSCAN, adding TCRdist sequence similarity when clustering within HLA-allele-positive subsets. Repertoires with fewer than 30,000 or more than 120,000 public chains were left out of co-occurrence clustering, as were a few repertoires with anomalous nucleotide sharing. In its TCRdb copy, this immuneACCESS table keeps in-frame sequences only and misses some clones. Where compared with another copy, unresolved V genes explain less than half of these, and the others have no known cause. Clone size and the V and J calls come from that table; the DNA yielded D and trimming. This sample comprises 100,000 to 140,000 clones, 82% of them detected only once. Roughly 2.5% of the sample is taken by the ten largest.

Paper-wide results and their limitations: The authors suggested that the approach could potentially be extended to other disease states and immunological phenotypes. In an earlier analysis of more than 500 of the donors, most TCR beta V segments appeared in productive rearrangements about 87% or about 30% of the time, broadly matching IMGT annotations. The study listed 150 to 200 TCR beta chains as associated with cytomegalovirus. In both the original and validation cohorts, the classifier was reported to diagnose cytomegalovirus status with high specificity and sensitivity. Because some donors lacked HLA typing at each locus, the association tests relied only on the typed subset. Linkage disequilibrium might explain the correlated functional status among segregating V segments, but an unknown experimental factor could not be ruled out. In vitro tests confirmed that three of the cytomegalovirus-associated TCR beta chains recognize cytomegalovirus antigens. A group of highly shared sequence variants was considered likely to be a technical artifact of the sequencing pipeline. In a later analysis, some 18,000 TCR beta sequences were associated with specific HLA alleles at a false discovery rate of 0.05. Most TCR sequences were seen in very few donors, while some public TCRs were found in many individuals. In a later analysis, TCR association rates were found to vary across HLA loci, with the most associated TCRs seen for DRB1 alleles and the fewest for HLA-C alleles. Several of the top co-occurrence clusters appeared to be linked to parvovirus B19, influenza, CMV and Epstein-Barr virus, according to a later analysis. Some IMGT-functional V segments, including TRBV6-2 and TRBV6-3, could not be distinguished by the 87-base-pair reads and were therefore excluded. In a later genetic analysis, fewer N-insertions in productive TCRs were reported among donors in an Asian-associated ancestry cluster than the 666-donor mean. Only TCR beta chains were sequenced in this cohort, and the absence of alpha or paired-chain data limited detectable features. Strong co-occurrence of HLA alleles, especially DR and DQ, made assigning TCR associations to individual alleles difficult. A further reported finding was that TCR beta sequences accurately predicted the HLA-A and HLA-B alleles for most subjects in the first cohort. For the cohort, immune exposure information was limited to CMV serostatus. A later genetic analysis associated a missense DCLRE1C variant with V-gene and J-gene trimming of TCR beta chains, and an independent cohort replicated the association. A later analysis found that HLA-associated TCR beta chains were more clonally expanded and had lower generation probabilities than equally common non-associated chains. The earlier analysis of about 600 of the donors excluded over 15 rarely observed V segments, including chromosome 9 orphons, because counts were too low. Most CMV-associated TCR beta chains appeared to be HLA-restricted in a later analysis, and the HLA associations seemed to be driven largely by CMV exposure. Presence/absence analyses assumed roughly uniform sequencing depth across donors, an assumption that may not hold.

Taken from the germline V gene, the CDR1 and CDR2 loops are MGHRA and YSYEKL. Including the terminal cysteine and phenylalanine, the CDR3 comprises 15 residues. Just CDR3 DNA is preserved here, 45 bases in frame from base 1. Trimming accounts for 2 bases at V and 8 bases at J, while the number of junction bases matched to no gene is 11. Comments on this clone: Its binding antigen is unknown. No quality values exist for individual bases; no much larger clone is one base distant.

The sequencing input was PBMCs. The receptor was isolated from a man younger than 45 in good health and CMV-seropositive. In this chain, TRBV4-1 is recombined with TRBJ1-2; 7 central nucleotides agree with TRBD1. The DNA sequence follows: TGCGCCAGCAGCCAAATCGACAGGGAAGGGAACGGCTACACCTTC. This translates into CASSQIDREGNGYTF.